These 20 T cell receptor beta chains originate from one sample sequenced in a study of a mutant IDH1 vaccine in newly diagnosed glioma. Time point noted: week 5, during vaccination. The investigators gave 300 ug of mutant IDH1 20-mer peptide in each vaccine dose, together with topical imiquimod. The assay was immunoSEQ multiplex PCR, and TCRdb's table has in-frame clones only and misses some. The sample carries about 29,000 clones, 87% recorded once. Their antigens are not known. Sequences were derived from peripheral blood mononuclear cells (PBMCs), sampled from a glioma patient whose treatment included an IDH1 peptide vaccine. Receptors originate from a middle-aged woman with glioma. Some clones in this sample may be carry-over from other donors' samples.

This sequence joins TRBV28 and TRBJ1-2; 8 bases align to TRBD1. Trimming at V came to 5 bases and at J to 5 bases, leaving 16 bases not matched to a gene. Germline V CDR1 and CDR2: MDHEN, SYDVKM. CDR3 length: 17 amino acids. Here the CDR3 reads CASSTYRQGLSGYGYTF. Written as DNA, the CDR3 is TGTGCCAGCAGTACATATCGACAGGGGTTGAGTGGTTATGGCTACACCTTC.

The CDR3 sequence is CASSLGWAAETQYF. The DNA of the CDR3 is TGTGCCAGCAGCTTAGGCTGGGCTGCGGAGACCCAGTACTTC. V is TRBV7-2 and J is TRBJ2-5; D ambiguous. Germline V gene lookup returns CDR1 SGHTA and CDR2 FQGNSA. The CDR3 loop spans 14 amino acids. Trimming left V 1 base short and J 5 bases short, with 11 bases between.

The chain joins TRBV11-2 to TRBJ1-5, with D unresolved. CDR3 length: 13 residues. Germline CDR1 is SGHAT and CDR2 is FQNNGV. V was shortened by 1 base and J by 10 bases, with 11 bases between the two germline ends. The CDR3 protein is CASSLGVDDPQHF. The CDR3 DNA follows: TGTGCCAGCAGCTTAGGGGTGGATGATCCCCAGCATTTT.

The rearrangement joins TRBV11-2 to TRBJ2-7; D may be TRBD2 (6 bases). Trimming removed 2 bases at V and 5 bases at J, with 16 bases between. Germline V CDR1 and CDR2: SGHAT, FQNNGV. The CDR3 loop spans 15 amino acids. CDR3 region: CASSLIWDSRDEQYF. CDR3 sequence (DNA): TGTGCCAGCAGCTTAATTTGGGACTCAAGGGACGAGCAGTACTTC.

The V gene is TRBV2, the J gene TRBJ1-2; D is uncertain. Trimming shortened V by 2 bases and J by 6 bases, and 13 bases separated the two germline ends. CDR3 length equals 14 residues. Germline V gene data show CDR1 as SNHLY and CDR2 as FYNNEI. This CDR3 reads CASSENTAIDGYTF. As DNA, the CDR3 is TGTGCCAGCAGTGAAAACACTGCCATAGATGGCTACACCTTC.

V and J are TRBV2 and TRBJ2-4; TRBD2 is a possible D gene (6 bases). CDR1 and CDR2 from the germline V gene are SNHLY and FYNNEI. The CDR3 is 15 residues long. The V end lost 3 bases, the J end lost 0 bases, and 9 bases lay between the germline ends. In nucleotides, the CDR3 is TGTGCCAGCAGTGATCCGGGACTAGCCAAAAACATTCAGTACTTC. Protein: CASSDPGLAKNIQYF.

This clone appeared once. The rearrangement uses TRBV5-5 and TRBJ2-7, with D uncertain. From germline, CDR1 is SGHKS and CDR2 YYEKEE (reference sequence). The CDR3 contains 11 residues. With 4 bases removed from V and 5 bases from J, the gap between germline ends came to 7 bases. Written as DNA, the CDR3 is TGTGCCAGCAGCCTGACCGACGAGCAGTACTTC. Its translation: CASSLTDEQYF.

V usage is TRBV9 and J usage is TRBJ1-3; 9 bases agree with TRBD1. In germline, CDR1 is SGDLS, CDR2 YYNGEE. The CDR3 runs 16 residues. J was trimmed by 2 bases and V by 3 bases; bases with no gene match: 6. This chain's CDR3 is CASSASGTGTGNTIYF. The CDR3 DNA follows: TGTGCCAGCAGCGCCTCCGGGACAGGGACTGGAAACACCATATATTTT.

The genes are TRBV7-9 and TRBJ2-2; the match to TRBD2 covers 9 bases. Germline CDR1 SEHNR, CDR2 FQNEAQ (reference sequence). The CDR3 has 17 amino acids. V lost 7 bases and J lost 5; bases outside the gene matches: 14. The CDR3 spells CASKAAGLAVVTGELFF. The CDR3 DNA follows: TGTGCCAGCAAGGCGGCGGGACTAGCAGTCGTGACCGGGGAGCTGTTTTTT.

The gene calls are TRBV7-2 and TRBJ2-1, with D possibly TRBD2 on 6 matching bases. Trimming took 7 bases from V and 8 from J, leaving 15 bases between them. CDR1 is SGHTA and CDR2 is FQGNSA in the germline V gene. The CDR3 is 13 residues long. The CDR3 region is CASKGRLPYEQFF. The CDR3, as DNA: TGTGCCAGCAAGGGGAGGCTTCCGTATGAGCAGTTCTTC.

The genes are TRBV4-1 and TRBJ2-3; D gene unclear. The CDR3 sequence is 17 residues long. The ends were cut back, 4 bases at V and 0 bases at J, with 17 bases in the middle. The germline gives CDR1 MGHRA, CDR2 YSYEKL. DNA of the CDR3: TGCGCCAGCAGCCCGATTGGGGTGACGTTAAGCACAGATACGCAGTATTTT. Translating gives CASSPIGVTLSTDTQYF.

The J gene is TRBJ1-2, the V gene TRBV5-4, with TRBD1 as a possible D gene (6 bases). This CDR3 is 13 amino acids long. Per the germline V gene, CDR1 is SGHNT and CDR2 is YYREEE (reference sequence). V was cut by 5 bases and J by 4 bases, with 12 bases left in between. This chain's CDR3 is CASRNRAGYGYTF. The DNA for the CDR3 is TGTGCCAGCAGAAACAGGGCAGGCTATGGCTACACCTTC. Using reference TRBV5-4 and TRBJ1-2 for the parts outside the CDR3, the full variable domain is ETGVTQSPTHLIKTRGQQVTLRCSSQSGHNTVSWYQQALGQGPQFIFQYYREEENGRGNFPPRFSGLQFPNYSSELNVNALELDDSALYLCASRNRAGYGYTFGSGTRLTVV.

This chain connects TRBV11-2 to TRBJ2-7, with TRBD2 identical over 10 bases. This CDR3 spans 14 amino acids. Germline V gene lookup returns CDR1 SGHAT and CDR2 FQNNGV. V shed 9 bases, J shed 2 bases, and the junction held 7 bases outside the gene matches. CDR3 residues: CASRTLAGPYEQYF. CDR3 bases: TGTGCCAGTCGGACACTAGCGGGACCCTACGAGCAGTACTTC.

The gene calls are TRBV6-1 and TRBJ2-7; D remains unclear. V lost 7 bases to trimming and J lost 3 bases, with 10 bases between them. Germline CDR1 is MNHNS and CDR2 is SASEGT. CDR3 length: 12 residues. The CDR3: CASNSLVYEQYF. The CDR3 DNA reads TGTGCCAGCAACTCCCTAGTCTACGAGCAGTACTTC.

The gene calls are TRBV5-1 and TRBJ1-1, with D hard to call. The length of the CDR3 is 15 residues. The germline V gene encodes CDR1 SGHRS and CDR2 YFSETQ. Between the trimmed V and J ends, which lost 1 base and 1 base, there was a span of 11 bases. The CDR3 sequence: CASSLSPGPNTEAFF. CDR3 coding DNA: TGCGCCAGCAGCTTGAGTCCAGGCCCGAACACTGAAGCTTTCTTT.

The CDR3 nucleotides read TGTGCCAGCAGCTTAGGGTACTACGAGCAGTACTTC. Protein product: CASSLGYYEQYF. This chain joins TRBV7-2 and TRBJ2-7, with D unresolved. Germline V gene data show CDR1 as SGHTA and CDR2 as FQGNSA. The CDR3 spans 12 residues. Trimming took off 1 base at V and 3 bases at J, with 4 bases between the two ends.

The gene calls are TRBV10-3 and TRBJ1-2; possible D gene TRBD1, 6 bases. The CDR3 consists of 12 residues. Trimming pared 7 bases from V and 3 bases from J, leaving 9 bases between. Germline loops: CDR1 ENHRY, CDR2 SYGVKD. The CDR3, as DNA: TGTGCCATCACTCCAGGGGACTATGGCTACACCTTC. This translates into CAITPGDYGYTF.

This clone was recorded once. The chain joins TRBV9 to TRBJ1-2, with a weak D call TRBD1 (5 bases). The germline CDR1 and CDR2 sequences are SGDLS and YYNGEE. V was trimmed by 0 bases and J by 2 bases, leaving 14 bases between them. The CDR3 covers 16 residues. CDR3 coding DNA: TGTGCCAGCAGCGTAGGAGGGGCAGGGCTCAACTATGGCTACACCTTC. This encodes CASSVGGAGLNYGYTF.

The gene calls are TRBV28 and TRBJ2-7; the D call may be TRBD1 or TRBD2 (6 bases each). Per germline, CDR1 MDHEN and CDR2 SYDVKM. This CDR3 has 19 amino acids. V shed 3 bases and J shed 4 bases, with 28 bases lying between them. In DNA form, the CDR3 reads TGTGCCAGCAGTTTTACCCTGGTTCTCCGGGGGCAGGGGAGTTACGAGCAGTACTTC. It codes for CASSFTLVLRGQGSYEQYF.

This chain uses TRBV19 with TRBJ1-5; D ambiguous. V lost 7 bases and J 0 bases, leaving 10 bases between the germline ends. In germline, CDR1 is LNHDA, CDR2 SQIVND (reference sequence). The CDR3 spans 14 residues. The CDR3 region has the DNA TGTGCCAGTAAATGGGGTAATAGCAATCAGCCCCAGCATTTT. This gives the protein CASKWGNSNQPQHF. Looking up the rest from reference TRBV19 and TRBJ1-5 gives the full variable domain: DGGITQSPKYLFRKEGQNVTLSCEQNLNHDAMYWYRQDPGQGLRLIYYSQIVNDFQKGDIAEGYSVSREKKESFPLTVTSAQKNPTAFYLCASKWGNSNQPQHFGDGTRLSIL.